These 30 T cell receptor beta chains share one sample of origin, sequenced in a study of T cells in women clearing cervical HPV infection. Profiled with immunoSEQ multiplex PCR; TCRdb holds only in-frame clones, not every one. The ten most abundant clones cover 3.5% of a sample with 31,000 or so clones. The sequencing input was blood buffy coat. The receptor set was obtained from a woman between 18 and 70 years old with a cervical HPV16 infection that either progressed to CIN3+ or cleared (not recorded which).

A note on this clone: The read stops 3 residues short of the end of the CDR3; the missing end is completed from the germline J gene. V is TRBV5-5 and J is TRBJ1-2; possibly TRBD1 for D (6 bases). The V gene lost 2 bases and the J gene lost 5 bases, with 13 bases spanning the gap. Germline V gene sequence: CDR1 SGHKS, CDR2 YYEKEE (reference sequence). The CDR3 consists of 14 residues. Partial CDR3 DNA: TGTGCCAGCAGCTTAGAACAGGGTTGGTATGGC. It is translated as CASSLEQGWYG. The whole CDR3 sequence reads CASSLEQGWYGYTF. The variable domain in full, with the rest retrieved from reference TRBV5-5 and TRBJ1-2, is DAGVTQSPTHLIKTRGQQVTLRCSPISGHKSVSWYQQVLGQGPQFIFQYYEKEERGRGNFPDRFSARQFPNYSSELNVNALLLGDSALYLCASSLEQGWYGYTFGSGTRLTVV.

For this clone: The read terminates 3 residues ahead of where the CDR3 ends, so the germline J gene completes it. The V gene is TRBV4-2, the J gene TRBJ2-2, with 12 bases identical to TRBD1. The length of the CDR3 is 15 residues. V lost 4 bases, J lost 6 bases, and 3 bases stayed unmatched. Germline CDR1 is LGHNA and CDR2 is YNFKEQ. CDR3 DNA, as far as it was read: TGTGCCAGCAGCCCCGGGACAGGGGGCTCCGGGGAG. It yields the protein CASSPGTGGSGE. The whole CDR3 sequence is CASSPGTGGSGELFF.

CDR3 DNA, as far as it was read: TGTGCCAGCAGACCGGGACAGGTACACAATGAG. Its protein product is CASRPGQVHNE. The complete CDR3 reads CASRPGQVHNEQFF. The chain couples TRBV7-8 to TRBJ2-1, with 8 positions matching TRBD1. The CDR3 end lies 3 residues beyond the end of the read and is filled in from the germline J gene. The germline CDR1 and CDR2 sequences are SGHVS and FQNEAQ. The CDR3 has 14 amino acids. The V and J ends lost 6 bases and 5 bases, in that order; junction bases with no gene match: 6.

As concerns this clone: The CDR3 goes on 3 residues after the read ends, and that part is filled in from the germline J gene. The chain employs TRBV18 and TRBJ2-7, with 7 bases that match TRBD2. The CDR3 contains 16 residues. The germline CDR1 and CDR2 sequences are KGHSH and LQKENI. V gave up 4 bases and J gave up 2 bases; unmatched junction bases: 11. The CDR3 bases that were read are TGTGCCAGCTCACAGCTTGGGAGGGGAGGTACCTACGAG. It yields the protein CASSQLGRGGTYE. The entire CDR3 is CASSQLGRGGTYEQYF. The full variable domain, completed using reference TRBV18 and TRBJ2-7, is NAGVMQNPRHLVRRRGQEARLRCSPMKGHSHVYWYRQLPEEGLKFMVYLQKENIIDESGMPKERFSAEFPKEGPSILRIQQVVRGDSAAYFCASSQLGRGGTYEQYFGPGTRLTVT.

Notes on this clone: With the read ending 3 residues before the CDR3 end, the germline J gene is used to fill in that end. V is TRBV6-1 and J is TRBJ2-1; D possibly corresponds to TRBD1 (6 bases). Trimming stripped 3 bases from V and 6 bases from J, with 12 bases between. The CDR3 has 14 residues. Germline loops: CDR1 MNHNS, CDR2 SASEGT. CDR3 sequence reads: CASSDRGPVNEQFF. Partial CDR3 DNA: TGTGCCAGCAGTGACAGGGGACCCGTCAATGAG.

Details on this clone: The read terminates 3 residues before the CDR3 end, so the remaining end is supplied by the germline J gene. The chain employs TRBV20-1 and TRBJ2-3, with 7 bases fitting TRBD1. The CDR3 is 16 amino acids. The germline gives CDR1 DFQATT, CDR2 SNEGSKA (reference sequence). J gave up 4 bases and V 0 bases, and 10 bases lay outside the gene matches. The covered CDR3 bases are TGCAGTGCTAGAGATATGACAGGGTCAATGGCAGATACG. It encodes CSARDMTGSMADT. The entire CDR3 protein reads CSARDMTGSMADTQYF.

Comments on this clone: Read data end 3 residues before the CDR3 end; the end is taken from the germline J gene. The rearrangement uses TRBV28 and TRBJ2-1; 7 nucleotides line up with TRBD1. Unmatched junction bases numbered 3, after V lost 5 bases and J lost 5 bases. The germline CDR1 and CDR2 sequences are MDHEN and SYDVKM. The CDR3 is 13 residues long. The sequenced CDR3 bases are TGTGCCAGCAGTCCCGGGACAGACAATGAG. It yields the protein CASSPGTDNE. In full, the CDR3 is CASSPGTDNEQFF.

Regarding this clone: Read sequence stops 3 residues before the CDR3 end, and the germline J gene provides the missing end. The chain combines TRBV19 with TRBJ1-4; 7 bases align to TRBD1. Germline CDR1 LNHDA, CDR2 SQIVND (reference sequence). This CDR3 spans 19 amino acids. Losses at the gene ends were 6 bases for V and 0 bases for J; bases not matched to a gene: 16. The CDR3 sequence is CASSFGQARADATNEKLFF. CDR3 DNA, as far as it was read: TGTGCCAGTAGCTTCGGACAGGCTCGAGCCGACGCAACTAATGAAAAA.

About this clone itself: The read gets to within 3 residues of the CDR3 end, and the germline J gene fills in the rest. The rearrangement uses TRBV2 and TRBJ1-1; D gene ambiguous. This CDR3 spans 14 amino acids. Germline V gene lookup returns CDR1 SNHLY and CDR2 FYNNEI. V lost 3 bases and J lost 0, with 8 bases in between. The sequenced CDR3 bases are TGTGCCAGCAGTGATAACAGCATGAACACTGAA. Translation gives CASSDNSMNTE. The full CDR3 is CASSDNSMNTEAFF. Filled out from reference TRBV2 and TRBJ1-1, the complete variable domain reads EPEVTQTPSHQVTQMGQEVILRCVPISNHLYFYWYRQILGQKVEFLVSFYNNEISEKSEIFDDQFSVERPDGSNFTLKIRSTKLEDSAMYFCASSDNSMNTEAFFGQGTRLTVV.

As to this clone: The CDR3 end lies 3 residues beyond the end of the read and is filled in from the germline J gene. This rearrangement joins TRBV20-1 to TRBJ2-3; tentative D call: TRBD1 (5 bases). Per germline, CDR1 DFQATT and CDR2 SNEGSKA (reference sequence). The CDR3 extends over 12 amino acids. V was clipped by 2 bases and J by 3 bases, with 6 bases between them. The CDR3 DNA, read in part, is TGCAGTGCTAGACAGGGTACAGATACG. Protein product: CSARQGTDT. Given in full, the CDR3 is CSARQGTDTQYF.

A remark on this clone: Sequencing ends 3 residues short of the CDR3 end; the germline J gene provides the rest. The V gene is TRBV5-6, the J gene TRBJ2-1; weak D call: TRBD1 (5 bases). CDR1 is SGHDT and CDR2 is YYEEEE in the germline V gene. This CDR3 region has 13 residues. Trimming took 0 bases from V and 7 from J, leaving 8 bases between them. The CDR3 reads CASSLVGRNEQFF. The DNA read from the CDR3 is TGTGCCAGCAGCTTGGTGGGGCGTAATGAG.

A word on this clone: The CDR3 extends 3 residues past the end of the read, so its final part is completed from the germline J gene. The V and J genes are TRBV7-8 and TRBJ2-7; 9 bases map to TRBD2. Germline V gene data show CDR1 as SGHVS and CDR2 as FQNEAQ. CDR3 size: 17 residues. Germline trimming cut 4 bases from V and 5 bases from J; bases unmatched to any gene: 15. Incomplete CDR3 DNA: TGTGCCAGCAGCTCACCCCAGTCCGATATAGCGGGAGACGAG. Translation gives CASSSPQSDIAGDE. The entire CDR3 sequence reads CASSSPQSDIAGDEQYF. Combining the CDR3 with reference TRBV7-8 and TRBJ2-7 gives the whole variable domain GAGVSQSPRYKVAKRGQDVALRCDPISGHVSLFWYQQALGQGPEFLTYFQNEAQLDKSGLPSDRFFAERPEGSVSTLKIQRTQQEDSAVYLCASSSPQSDIAGDEQYFGPGTRLTVT.

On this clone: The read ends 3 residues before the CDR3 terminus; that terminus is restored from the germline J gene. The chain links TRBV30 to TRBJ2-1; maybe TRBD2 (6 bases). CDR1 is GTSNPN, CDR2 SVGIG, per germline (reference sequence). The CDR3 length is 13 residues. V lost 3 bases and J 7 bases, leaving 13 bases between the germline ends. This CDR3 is CAWRGVGLNEQFF. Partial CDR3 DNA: TGTGCCTGGAGAGGGGTGGGACTTAATGAG.

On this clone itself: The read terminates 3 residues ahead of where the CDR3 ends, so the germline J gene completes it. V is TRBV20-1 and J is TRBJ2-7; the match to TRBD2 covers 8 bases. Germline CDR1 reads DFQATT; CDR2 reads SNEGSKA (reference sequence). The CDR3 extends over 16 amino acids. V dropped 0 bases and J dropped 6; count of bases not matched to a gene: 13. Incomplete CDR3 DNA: TGCAGTGCTAGAGATCCTCAGCGGGAGTTTTCTGCCGAG. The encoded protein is CSARDPQREFSAE. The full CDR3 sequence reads CSARDPQREFSAEQYF.

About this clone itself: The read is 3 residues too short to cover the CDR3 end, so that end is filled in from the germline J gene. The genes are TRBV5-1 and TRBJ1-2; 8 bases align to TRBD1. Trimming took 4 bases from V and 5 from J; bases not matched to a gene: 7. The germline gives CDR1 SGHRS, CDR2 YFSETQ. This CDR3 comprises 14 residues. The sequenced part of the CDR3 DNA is TGCGCCAGCAGCGGGCGGGGACAGGTATATGGC. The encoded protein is CASSGRGQVYG. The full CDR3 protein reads CASSGRGQVYGYTF.

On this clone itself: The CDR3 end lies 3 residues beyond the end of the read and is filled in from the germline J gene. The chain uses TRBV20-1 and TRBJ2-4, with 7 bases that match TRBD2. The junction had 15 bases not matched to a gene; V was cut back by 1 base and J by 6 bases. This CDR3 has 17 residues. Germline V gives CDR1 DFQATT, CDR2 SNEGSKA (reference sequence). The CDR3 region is CSARGGSSGRGVNIQYF. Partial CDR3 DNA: TGCAGTGCTAGAGGGGGGTCTAGCGGTAGAGGGGTAAACATT.

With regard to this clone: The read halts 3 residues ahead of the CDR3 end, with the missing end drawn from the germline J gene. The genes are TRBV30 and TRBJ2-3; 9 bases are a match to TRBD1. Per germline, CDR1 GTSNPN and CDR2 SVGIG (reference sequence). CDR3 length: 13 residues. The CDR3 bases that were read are TGTGCCTGGAGAGGGACAGGGAGGGAGACG. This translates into CAWRGTGRET. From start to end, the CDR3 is CAWRGTGRETQYF.

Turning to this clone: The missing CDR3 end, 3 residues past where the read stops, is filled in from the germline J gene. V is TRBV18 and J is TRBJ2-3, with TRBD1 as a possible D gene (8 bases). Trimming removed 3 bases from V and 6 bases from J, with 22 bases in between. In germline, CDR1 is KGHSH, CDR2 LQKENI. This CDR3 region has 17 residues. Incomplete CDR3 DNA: TGTGCCAGCTCACCCCGAACTTCAGGGGGCGGGAGCGATACG. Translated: CASSPRTSGGGSDT. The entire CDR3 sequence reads CASSPRTSGGGSDTQYF. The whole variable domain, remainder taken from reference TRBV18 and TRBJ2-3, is NAGVMQNPRHLVRRRGQEARLRCSPMKGHSHVYWYRQLPEEGLKFMVYLQKENIIDESGMPKERFSAEFPKEGPSILRIQQVVRGDSAAYFCASSPRTSGGGSDTQYFGPGTRLTVL.

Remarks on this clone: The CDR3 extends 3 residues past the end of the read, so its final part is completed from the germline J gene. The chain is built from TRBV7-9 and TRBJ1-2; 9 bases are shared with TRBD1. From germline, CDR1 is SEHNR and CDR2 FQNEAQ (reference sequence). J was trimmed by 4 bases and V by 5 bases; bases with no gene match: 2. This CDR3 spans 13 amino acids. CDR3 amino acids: CASSPGQGYGYTF. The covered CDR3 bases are TGTGCCAGCAGCCCGGGACAGGGCTATGGC.

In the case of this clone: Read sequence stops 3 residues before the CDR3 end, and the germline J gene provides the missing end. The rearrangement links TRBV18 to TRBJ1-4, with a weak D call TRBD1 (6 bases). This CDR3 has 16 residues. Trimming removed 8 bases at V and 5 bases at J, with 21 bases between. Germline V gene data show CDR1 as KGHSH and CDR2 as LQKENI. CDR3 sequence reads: CASPKTAGTGNEKLFF. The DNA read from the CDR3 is TGTGCCAGCCCTAAGACCGCGGGAACAGGGAATGAAAAA.

The sequenced CDR3 bases are TGTGCCAGCAGCGATCCCCACTACGTCGAG. Residues: CASSDPHYVE. Given in full, the CDR3 is CASSDPHYVEQYF. The chain has TRBV6-2 or TRBV6-3 and TRBJ2-7; no reliable D call. The missing CDR3 end, 3 residues past where the read stops, is filled in from the germline J gene. Germline V CDR1 and CDR2: MNHEY, SVGEGT. The CDR3 totals 13 residues. Between the trimmed V and J ends, which lost 6 bases and 6 bases, there was a span of 15 bases.

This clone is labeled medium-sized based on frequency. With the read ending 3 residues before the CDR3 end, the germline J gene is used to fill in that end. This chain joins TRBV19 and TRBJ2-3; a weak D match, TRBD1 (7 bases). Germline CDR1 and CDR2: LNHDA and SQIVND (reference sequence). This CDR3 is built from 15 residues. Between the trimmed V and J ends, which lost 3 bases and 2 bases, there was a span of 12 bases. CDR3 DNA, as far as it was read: TGTGCCAGTAGTATCGGAGGGACAGACACAGATACG. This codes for CASSIGGTDTDT. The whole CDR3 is CASSIGGTDTDTQYF.

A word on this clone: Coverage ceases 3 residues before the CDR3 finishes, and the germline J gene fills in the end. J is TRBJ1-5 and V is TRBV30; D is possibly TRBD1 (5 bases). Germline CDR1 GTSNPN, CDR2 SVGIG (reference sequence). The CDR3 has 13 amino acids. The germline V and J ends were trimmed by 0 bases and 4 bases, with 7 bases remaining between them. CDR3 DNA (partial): TGTGCCTGGAGTGTGGGGGGGAATCAGCCC. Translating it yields CAWSVGGNQP. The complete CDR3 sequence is CAWSVGGNQPQHF. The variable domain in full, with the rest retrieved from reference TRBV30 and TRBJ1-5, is SQTIHQWPATLVQPVGSPLSLECTVEGTSNPNLYWYRQAAGRGLQLLFYSVGIGQISSEVPQNLSASRPQDRQFILSSKKLLLSDSGFYLCAWSVGGNQPQHFGDGTRLSIL.

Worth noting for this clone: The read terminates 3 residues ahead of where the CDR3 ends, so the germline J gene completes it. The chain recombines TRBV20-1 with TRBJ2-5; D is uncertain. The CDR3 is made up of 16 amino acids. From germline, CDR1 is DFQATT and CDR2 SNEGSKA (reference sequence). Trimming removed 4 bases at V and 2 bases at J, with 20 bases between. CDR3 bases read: TGCAGTGCTACCATTTCGTTGTTAGAGATACAAGAGACC. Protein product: CSATISLLEIQET. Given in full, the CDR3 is CSATISLLEIQETQYF.

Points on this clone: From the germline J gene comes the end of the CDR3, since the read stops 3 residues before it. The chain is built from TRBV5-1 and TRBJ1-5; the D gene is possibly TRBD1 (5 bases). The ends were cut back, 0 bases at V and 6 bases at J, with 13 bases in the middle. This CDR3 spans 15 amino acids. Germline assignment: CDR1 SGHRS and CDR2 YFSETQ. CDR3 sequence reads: CASSLEAGPGQPQHF. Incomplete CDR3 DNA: TGCGCCAGCAGCTTGGAGGCAGGGCCCGGTCAGCCC.

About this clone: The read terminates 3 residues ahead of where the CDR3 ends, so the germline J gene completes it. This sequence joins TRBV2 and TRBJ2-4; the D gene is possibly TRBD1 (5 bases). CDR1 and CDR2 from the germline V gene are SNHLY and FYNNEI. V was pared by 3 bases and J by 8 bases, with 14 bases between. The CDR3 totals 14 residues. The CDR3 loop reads CASSDGGATDIQYF. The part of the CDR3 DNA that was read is TGTGCCAGCAGTGATGGTGGGGCTACAGACATT.

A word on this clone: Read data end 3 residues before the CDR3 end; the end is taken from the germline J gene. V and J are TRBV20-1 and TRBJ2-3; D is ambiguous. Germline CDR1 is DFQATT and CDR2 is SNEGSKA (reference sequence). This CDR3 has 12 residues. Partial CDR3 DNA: TGCAGTGTAAACCCTCACCAGGAGACG. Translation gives CSVNPHQET. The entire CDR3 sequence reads CSVNPHQETQYF.

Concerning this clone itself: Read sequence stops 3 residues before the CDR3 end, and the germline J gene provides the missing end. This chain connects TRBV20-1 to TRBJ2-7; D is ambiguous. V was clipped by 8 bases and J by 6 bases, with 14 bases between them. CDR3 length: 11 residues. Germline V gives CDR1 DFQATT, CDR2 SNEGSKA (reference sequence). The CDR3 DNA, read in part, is TGCAGTTCCGCCCCGAGACTCGAG. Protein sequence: CSSAPRLE. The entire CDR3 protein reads CSSAPRLEQYF.

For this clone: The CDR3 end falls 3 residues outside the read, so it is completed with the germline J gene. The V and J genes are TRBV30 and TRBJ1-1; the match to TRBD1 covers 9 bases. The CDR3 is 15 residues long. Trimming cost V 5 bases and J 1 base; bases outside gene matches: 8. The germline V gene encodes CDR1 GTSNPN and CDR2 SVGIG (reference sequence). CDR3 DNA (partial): TGTGCCTGGGATAAGGGGGGACAGGGGAACACTGAA. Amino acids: CAWDKGGQGNTE. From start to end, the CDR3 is CAWDKGGQGNTEAFF.

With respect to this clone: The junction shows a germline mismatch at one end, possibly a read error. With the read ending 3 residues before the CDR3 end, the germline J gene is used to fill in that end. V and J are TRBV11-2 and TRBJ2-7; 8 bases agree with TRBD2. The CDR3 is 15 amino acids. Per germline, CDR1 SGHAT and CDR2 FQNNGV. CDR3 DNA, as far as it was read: TGTGCCAGCAGCATAGAGGGGACTAGACAAAGCGAG. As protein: CASSIEGTRQSE. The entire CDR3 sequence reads CASSIEGTRQSEQYF.